Given below is one T cell receptor (beta chain) in context. This entry is derived from a study of technical replicates of blood from a few donors. The repertoire was sequenced with immunoSEQ multiplex PCR; TCRdb's copy has only in-frame clones and lacks some. Of tens of thousands of clones listed, approximately 94% are singletons. Germline lookup yields CDR1 MNHEY and CDR2 SMNVEV (reference sequence). V was cut by 0 bases and J by 0 bases, with 11 bases left in between. This CDR3 has 16 residues. The source is a human donor in good health. V and J are TRBV27 and TRBJ1-1; D gene ambiguous. The sequencing sample was made of T cells isolated from PBMCs. The CDR3 bases are TGTGCCAGCAGTTTATCATTGGGCCCCTTGAACACTGAAGCTTTCTTT. Translated, it gives CASSLSLGPLNTEAFF.